This TCR beta chain was sequenced during a study of cytomegalovirus exposure and HLA in healthy donors. Study-level results: Accurate predictions that matched the HLA-A and HLA-B alleles of most subjects were reportedly made from TCR beta sequences. A cluster of highly shared sequence variants was likely a sequencing artifact.

A word on this clone: Its target is not known.

The PCR had 60 Vbeta and 13 Jbeta primers. TCRdb's table, derived via immunoSEQ multiplex PCR, lists solely in-frame clones and lacks some. The sample includes 150,000 to 200,000 clones, 80% of them seen just once. This TCR was sampled from a woman aged 40 to 50 in good health and CMV-seronegative. Sequencing input: PBMCs.

The CDR3 is CASSPGQGHEAFF. In DNA, the CDR3 is TGTGCCAGCAGTCCGGGACAGGGGCATGAAGCTTTCTTT. The chain couples TRBV6-6 to TRBJ1-1; 10 bases fit TRBD1. The CDR3 loop spans 13 amino acids. CDR1 and CDR2 from the germline V gene are MNHNY and SVGAGI (reference sequence). The V segment lost 5 bases and the J segment 7 bases; nucleotides outside the gene matches: 4.